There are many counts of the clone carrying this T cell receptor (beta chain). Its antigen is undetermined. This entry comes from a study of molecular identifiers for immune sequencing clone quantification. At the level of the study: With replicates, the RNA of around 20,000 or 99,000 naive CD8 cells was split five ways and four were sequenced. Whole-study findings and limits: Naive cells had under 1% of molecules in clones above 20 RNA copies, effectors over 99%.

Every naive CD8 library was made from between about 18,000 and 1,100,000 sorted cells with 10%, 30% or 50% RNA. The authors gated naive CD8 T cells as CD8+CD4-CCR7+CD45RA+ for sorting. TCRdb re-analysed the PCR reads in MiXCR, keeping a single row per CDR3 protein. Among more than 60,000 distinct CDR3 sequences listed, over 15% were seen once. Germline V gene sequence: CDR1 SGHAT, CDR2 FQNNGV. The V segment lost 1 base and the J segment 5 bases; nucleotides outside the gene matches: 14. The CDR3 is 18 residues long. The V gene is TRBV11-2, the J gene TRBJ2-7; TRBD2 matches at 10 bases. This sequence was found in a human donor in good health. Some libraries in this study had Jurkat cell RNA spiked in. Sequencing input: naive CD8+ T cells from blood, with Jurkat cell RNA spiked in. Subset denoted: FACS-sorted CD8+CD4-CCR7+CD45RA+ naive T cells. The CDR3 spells CASSLGKGSGRASDEQYF. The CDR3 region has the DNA TGTGCCAGCAGCTTAGGGAAGGGGAGCGGGAGGGCTAGCGACGAGCAGTACTTC.